Included here is one TCR beta chain sequence, with context. This receptor's antigen is unknown. Qualities for individual bases were not recorded, and no much larger clone is one base off. This entry belongs to a study of blood T cells in healthy people across ages (dated by TCRdb to the mid-2010s). Broadly, across the study: In model experiments, template switching captured about one uniquely barcoded TCR beta cDNA molecule for every two T cells. Age-related changes in TCR beta repertoire diversity were measured in the study by deep sequencing normalized with unique cDNA molecular identifiers. The donors were divided into four age groups: young (average approximately 17 years), middle-aged (almost 40), aged (approximately 62) and long-lived (roughly 88). The study analyzed two additional independent replicas of 1 million unique cDNA reads from the same blood draw for two donors, one aged 18 to 30 and one aged 80 or older. The paper as a whole reports these results and caveats: Because donor CMV infection status was unknown, age-related changes in expanded clonotypes were potentially confounded. There was a strong correlation between observed TCR beta diversity and the percentage of naive T cells measured by flow cytometry. Since profiling was done on bulk unsorted PBMCs, naive and antigen-experienced compartments could not be conclusively compared. Estimates of total diversity based on one million sequenced T cells were considered lower bounds and underestimates. Compared with the aged group, the long-lived group had more naive CD4+ T cells, fewer expanded clones and increased TCR diversity, suggesting age selection. Observed TCR beta diversity per million T cells fell roughly linearly with age, and a significant reduction was already apparent by age roughly 40.

The germline V gene (reference sequence) specifies MNHEY as CDR1 and SMNVEV as CDR2. V and J lose 0 bases and 1 base, and a span of 10 bases separates them. The CDR3, cysteine through phenylalanine, is 16 amino acids long. The CDR3 DNA has 48 bases and is translated from base 1. The library was prepared using 5' RACE. Sequencing relied on an Illumina HiSeq 2500. A second roughly 6 to 11 cycle PCR used a sample-barcoded 5' primer and a J-beta primer mix. A template-switch 5' adaptor carrying 12 random nucleotides introduced a unique molecular identifier onto each TCR beta cDNA molecule. Each sample yielded at least 3 million CDR3-containing paired-end reads. The Mint cDNA synthesis kit, primed by a TRBC-specific oligonucleotide, was used to synthesize first-strand cDNA from all RNA. Following uracil-DNA glycosylase treatment, a first 18-cycle PCR with universal primers M1SS and BC2_uni_R was performed on all cDNA. The paper's data handling went like this. For normalization, 1 million high-quality reads were randomly selected from each sample, with every read carrying a distinct molecular identifier. Instead of being binned into consensus sequences, reads with shared molecular identifiers were discarded. MiTCR, run with a Q25 quality threshold and the strictest error-elimination algorithm, handled CDR3 identification, clonotype clustering and error correction. A nonparametric unseen species model with Euler transformation was used to estimate a lower bound on total TCR beta diversity. TCRdb reanalyzed the raw reads on its own, using fastp at Q25 for trimming and MiXCR for clone calling, and kept in-frame beta chains. For every CDR3 protein sequence, its rows merge into one entry that carries the most common genes and DNA. TCRdb's processing, not the authors', yielded these V and J calls. The sample profile shows approximately 780,000 distinct CDR3 sequences; roughly 25% of them were found once. The ten largest clones add up to roughly 3.1% of the sample.

The donors were 40 or so Caucasian individuals from Russia, aged 6 to 90 years, who were systemically healthy. About 10 milliliters of peripheral blood were collected from each donor into EDTA-treated Vacutainer tubes. Ficoll-Paque density-gradient centrifugation was used to isolate PBMCs, with at least 6 million per sample. Trizol reagent was used to extract total RNA from the PBMCs, yielding at least 6 micrograms per sample. For every donor, flow cytometry on a PBMC aliquot measured the percentage of naive CD45RAhigh/CD27high T cells. These records were also assigned to another study, of T cells of mothers and their children. The second study's paper adds: Donors were nine systemically healthy Caucasian individuals: three mothers and their six children. cDNA synthesis consumed the entire amount of extracted RNA, loaded at approximately 1.4 ug RNA in each 15 ul reaction. In the second PCR, the M1S primer added sample barcodes and 2-4 random nucleotides. Over 10 million TCR beta CDR3 reads came from each mother, compared with approximately 2.8 million reads from each child. Thymic selection similarly shapes TCR recombination output in related and unrelated pairs, with minor effect from inherited differences. Normalized repertoire overlap was always found to be slightly, but never significantly, higher in related mother-child pairs than in unrelated mother-child pairs. With a sensitivity of about 100 clones per million clonotypes, no persistent microchimeric T cell clones were detected. The study used deep NGS to compare TCR beta repertoires of mothers and children, seeking features distinguishing related mother-child pairs from unrelated individuals. On average, the children were 11 +/- 4 years old, while the mothers were approximately 40 +/- 4 years old. After adapter ligation with NEBNext reagents, the libraries were sequenced on Illumina HiSeq 2000 with 100+100 nt paired-end reads. To prevent cross-contamination, the mother and child libraries were prepared a month apart and were sequenced in separate runs. For each donor, between about 500,000 and 2,200,000 distinct TCR beta clonotypes were identified. Naive TCR beta clonotypes were estimated from low-frequency clonotypes matched to each donor's FACS-determined naive share, without sorting.

Sequencing used blood. The V and J genes are TRBV27 and TRBJ2-1; no D gene can be assigned with confidence. The TCR sequence derives from a boy between 5 and 17 years old in good health. Here is the DNA: TGTGCCAGCAGTTTATCGAATGGCTGGTCCTACAATGAGCAGTTCTTC. It translates to CASSLSNGWSYNEQFF.